The rows below give T cell receptor beta chains drawn from one sample of a study of T cell responses to AZD1222 COVID-19 vaccine. The protocol was immunoSEQ multiplex PCR, while the TCRdb copy is restricted to in-frame clones and leaves out a portion. This table has more than 150,000 clones, 80% to 90% appearing once. The sample was peripheral blood, taken on day 0 of AZD1222 vaccination. These receptors all stem from an adult in good health. Each CDR3 is given with its conserved first and last residue. D genes are given only for firm matches. A clone size is listed for some rows: how often the clone was seen (once, few, many), or a class if it is expanded.

v_call: TRBV28; j_call: TRBJ1-4; d_call: NA; clone_size: NA; cdr3_nt: TGTGCCACGCGCAGTGGAGCTAATGAAAAACTGTTTTTT; cdr3_aa: CATRSGANEKLFF
v_call: TRBV10-3; j_call: TRBJ1-2; d_call: TRBD1; clone_size: NA; cdr3_nt: TGTGCCGCAAGGGACAGCGTAAGCTATGGCTACACCTTC; cdr3_aa: CAARDSVSYGYTF
v_call: TRBV5-1; j_call: TRBJ1-3; d_call: NA; clone_size: once; cdr3_nt: TGCGCCAGCAGCTTGGCCGACAGGAACCGCCGTTACTCTGGAAACACCATATATTTT; cdr3_aa: CASSLADRNRRYSGNTIYF
v_call: TRBV11-2; j_call: TRBJ2-5; d_call: TRBD1; clone_size: once; cdr3_nt: TGTGCCAGCAGCTCGTTGACCCGGGACAGGCGGCAAGAGACCCAGTACTTC; cdr3_aa: CASSSLTRDRRQETQYF
v_call: TRBV3-1/TRBV3-2; j_call: TRBJ1-6; d_call: TRBD1; clone_size: NA; cdr3_nt: TGTGCCAGCAGCCAAACCGGGACAGGGAGCTCCTATAATTCACCCCTCCACTTT; cdr3_aa: CASSQTGTGSSYNSPLHF
v_call: TRBV7-3; j_call: TRBJ2-2; d_call: NA; clone_size: once; cdr3_nt: TGTGCCAGCAGCCCCTACCCCCTTAAAACCGGGGAGCTGTTTTTT; cdr3_aa: CASSPYPLKTGELFF
v_call: TRBV6-1; j_call: TRBJ2-3; d_call: TRBD1; clone_size: NA; cdr3_nt: TGTGCCAGCAGTGACAGGACAGGGTGGAGTACAGATACGCAGTATTTT; cdr3_aa: CASSDRTGWSTDTQYF
v_call: TRBV5-4; j_call: TRBJ2-5; d_call: NA; clone_size: NA; cdr3_nt: TGTGCCAGCAGCTTTGGAGCCCGTAACCAAGAGACCCAGTACTTC; cdr3_aa: CASSFGARNQETQYF
v_call: TRBV28; j_call: TRBJ1-2; d_call: NA; clone_size: NA; cdr3_nt: TGTGCCAGCAGCACCTACAGGGTAGGACACAATGGCTACACCTTC; cdr3_aa: CASSTYRVGHNGYTF
v_call: TRBV2; j_call: TRBJ1-2; d_call: NA; clone_size: NA; cdr3_nt: TGTGCCAGCAGCCCTTTTGGGGAGGTGGGGGCCTCCTATGGCTACACCTTC; cdr3_aa: CASSPFGEVGASYGYTF
v_call: TRBV28; j_call: TRBJ1-1; d_call: NA; clone_size: NA; cdr3_nt: TGTGCCAGCAGTTTAACAGTTTTGAACACTGAAGCTTTCTTT; cdr3_aa: CASSLTVLNTEAFF
v_call: TRBV6-5; j_call: TRBJ2-7; d_call: TRBD2; clone_size: once; cdr3_nt: TGTGCCAGCAGGGGAGGGCTAACCTCCGAGCAGTACTTC; cdr3_aa: CASRGGLTSEQYF
v_call: TRBV5-1; j_call: TRBJ2-7; d_call: NA; clone_size: NA; cdr3_nt: TGCGCCAGCAGCTTGGGAGGGGGGACTACCTACGAGCAGTACTTC; cdr3_aa: CASSLGGGTTYEQYF
v_call: TRBV3-1/TRBV3-2; j_call: TRBJ2-5; d_call: NA; clone_size: NA; cdr3_nt: TGTGCCAGCAGCCCACGAGTCATCGCTGAGACCCAGTACTTC; cdr3_aa: CASSPRVIAETQYF
v_call: TRBV25-1; j_call: TRBJ2-5; d_call: TRBD2; clone_size: NA; cdr3_nt: TGTGCCAGCAGTGAACTAGCGGGGGGCAAGGAGACCCAGTACTTC; cdr3_aa: CASSELAGGKETQYF
v_call: TRBV6-1; j_call: TRBJ2-4; d_call: TRBD2; clone_size: NA; cdr3_nt: TGTGCCAGCAGTGAGGCGGGGGGGGCCTTCTTTTCCAAAAACATTCAGTACTTC; cdr3_aa: CASSEAGGAFFSKNIQYF
v_call: TRBV3-1/TRBV3-2; j_call: TRBJ1-2; d_call: NA; clone_size: NA; cdr3_nt: TGTGCCAGCAGCTGGAGCGCTGCCCCTGGCTACACCTTC; cdr3_aa: CASSWSAAPGYTF
v_call: TRBV5-1; j_call: TRBJ1-2; d_call: TRBD1; clone_size: NA; cdr3_nt: TGCGCCAGCAGCTTGGGCGTCACAGGGGACTATGGCTACACCTTC; cdr3_aa: CASSLGVTGDYGYTF
v_call: TRBV5-1; j_call: TRBJ1-2; d_call: NA; clone_size: NA; cdr3_nt: TGCGCCAGCAGCTTGTTCCAGGGAGACTATGGCTACACCTTC; cdr3_aa: CASSLFQGDYGYTF
v_call: TRBV18; j_call: TRBJ2-7; d_call: TRBD1; clone_size: NA; cdr3_nt: TGTGCCAGCTCACCGGACAGGGAATACGAGCAGTACTTC; cdr3_aa: CASSPDREYEQYF
v_call: TRBV18; j_call: TRBJ2-5; d_call: TRBD1; clone_size: NA; cdr3_nt: TGTGCCAGCTCACCTCAGACAGGGTTACAAGAGACCCAGTACTTC; cdr3_aa: CASSPQTGLQETQYF
v_call: TRBV30; j_call: TRBJ2-2; d_call: NA; clone_size: NA; cdr3_nt: TGTGCCTGGGGGATCACCGGGGAGCTGTTTTTT; cdr3_aa: CAWGITGELFF
v_call: TRBV11-2; j_call: TRBJ1-1; d_call: NA; clone_size: NA; cdr3_nt: TGTGCCAGCACCATAGGCAGCTTCACTGAAGCTTTCTTT; cdr3_aa: CASTIGSFTEAFF
v_call: TRBV27; j_call: TRBJ2-5; d_call: TRBD2; clone_size: NA; cdr3_nt: TGTGCCAGCAGTCTCTCGCTGACTAGCGGGGGGGAAGAGACCCAGTACTTC; cdr3_aa: CASSLSLTSGGEETQYF
v_call: TRBV18; j_call: TRBJ2-7; d_call: NA; clone_size: NA; cdr3_nt: TGTGCCAGCTCCCCACAGGGTTCCGAGCAGTACTTC; cdr3_aa: CASSPQGSEQYF
v_call: TRBV25-1; j_call: TRBJ2-5; d_call: TRBD2; clone_size: NA; cdr3_nt: TGTGCCAGCAGCCCTAGCGGGGGGGCCGGTTTCCAAGAGACCCAGTACTTC; cdr3_aa: CASSPSGGAGFQETQYF
v_call: TRBV5-4; j_call: TRBJ1-2; d_call: NA; clone_size: NA; cdr3_nt: TGTGCCAGCAGCCGACCGGGCCTAGGCTACACCTTC; cdr3_aa: CASSRPGLGYTF
v_call: TRBV3-1/TRBV3-2; j_call: TRBJ1-4; d_call: TRBD1; clone_size: once; cdr3_nt: TGTGCCAGCAGCCAAAGGACAGGGGGTGAAAAACTGTTTTTT; cdr3_aa: CASSQRTGGEKLFF
v_call: TRBV6-2/TRBV6-3; j_call: TRBJ1-6; d_call: NA; clone_size: NA; cdr3_nt: TGTGCCAGCAGTTGGGCTACAGCTTTCAATTCACCCCTCCACTTT; cdr3_aa: CASSWATAFNSPLHF
v_call: TRBV6-5; j_call: TRBJ1-1; d_call: NA; clone_size: once; cdr3_nt: TGTGCCAGCAGTCTTTACCCTGGGACTGAAGCTTTCTTT; cdr3_aa: CASSLYPGTEAFF
v_call: TRBV6-1; j_call: TRBJ2-1; d_call: TRBD2; clone_size: NA; cdr3_nt: TGTGCCAGCAGTGAAGGGACTAGCAAGTCTAATGAGCAGTTCTTC; cdr3_aa: CASSEGTSKSNEQFF
v_call: TRBV25-1; j_call: TRBJ1-2; d_call: NA; clone_size: NA; cdr3_nt: TGTGCCAGCTCGCCTCTGGGCGATAACTATGGCTACACCTTC; cdr3_aa: CASSPLGDNYGYTF
v_call: TRBV19; j_call: TRBJ2-2; d_call: TRBD1; clone_size: once; cdr3_nt: TGTGCCAGTAGGATCCCAGGGGGCACCGGGGAGCTGTTTTTT; cdr3_aa: CASRIPGGTGELFF
v_call: TRBV30; j_call: TRBJ2-7; d_call: NA; clone_size: NA; cdr3_nt: TGTGCCTGGAGGGGAGAGCAGTTAAGCTCCTACGAGCAGTACTTC; cdr3_aa: CAWRGEQLSSYEQYF
v_call: TRBV6-4; j_call: TRBJ1-6; d_call: TRBD1; clone_size: NA; cdr3_nt: TGTGCCAGCAGTGAATCCCCAGGGGGCCGATCACCCCTCCACTTT; cdr3_aa: CASSESPGGRSPLHF